Included here is one TCR beta chain sequence, with context. Its antigen remains unknown. This sample was taken from a study of cytomegalovirus exposure and HLA in healthy donors. In the PCR, 60 Vbeta and 13 Jbeta primers were used. TCRdb's copy holds only in-frame clones and misses some; the assay was immunoSEQ multiplex PCR. In the table there are approximately 160,000 clones, around 75% of which are singletons. Between the trimmed V and J ends, which lost 1 base and 5 bases, there was a span of 14 bases. This CDR3 is built from 15 residues. Per germline, CDR1 LGHNA and CDR2 YSLEER. General observations from the study: Published work reported that the classifier diagnosed cytomegalovirus status with high specificity and sensitivity. In a later analysis, a missense DCLRE1C variant was linked to TCR beta V- and J-gene trimming. Data from an earlier analysis indicated that most TCR beta V segments were productive either about 87% or about 30% of the time. Indistinguishability led to the exclusion of some V segments, TRBV6-2 and TRBV6-3 included.

The chain is built from TRBV4-3 and TRBJ1-1; D not certain. Sequences were obtained from PBMCs. This TCR came from a male donor in good health and CMV-seronegative. The CDR3 sequence: CASSQARVDGTEAFF. As DNA, the CDR3 is TGCGCCAGCAGCCAAGCCAGAGTCGACGGGACTGAAGCTTTCTTT.